This paragraph reports one TCR beta chain. This sample includes further DNA sequences coding for the same CDR3. This entry is derived from a study of blood T cell repertoires in COVID-19. For the study at large: The samples span acute and convalescent COVID-19 from the United States, Italy and Spain. In each case, the material was cDNA or gDNA derived from T cells, B-cell-depleted T cells, or PBMCs.

Trimming pared 3 bases from V and 3 bases from J, leaving 9 bases between. The length of the CDR3 is 13 residues. Germline V gene sequence: CDR1 KGHSH, CDR2 LQKENI. Authors' processing steps: Estimates of nucleated cell counts were drawn from the amplification of reference gene primers. This table comes from immunoSEQ multiplex PCR, and its TCRdb copy is limited to in-frame clones, with some not included. The DNA was the basis for D and trimming; V, J and clone size are from that table. The sample yields fewer than 300,000 clones, almost 85% seen once. J is TRBJ2-7 and V is TRBV18; D may be TRBD2 (6 bases). The TCR comes from a man aged 45-65 years with active or convalescent COVID-19. The material sequenced was peripheral blood. The CDR3 loop is CASSPGTGYEQYF. In DNA form, the CDR3 reads TGTGCCAGCTCACCTGGGACTGGCTACGAGCAGTACTTC.